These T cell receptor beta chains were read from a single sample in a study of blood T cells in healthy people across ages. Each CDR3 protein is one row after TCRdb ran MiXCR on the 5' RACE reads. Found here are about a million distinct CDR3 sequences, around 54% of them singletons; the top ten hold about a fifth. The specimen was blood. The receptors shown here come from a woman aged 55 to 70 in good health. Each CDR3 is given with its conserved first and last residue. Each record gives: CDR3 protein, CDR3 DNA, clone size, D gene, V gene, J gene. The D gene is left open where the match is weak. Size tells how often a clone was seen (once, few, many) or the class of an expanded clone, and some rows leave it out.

CASSRQGRNEKLFF	TGTGCCAGCAGCAGACAGGGAAGAAATGAAAAACTGTTTTTT	NA	TRBD1	TRBV6-1	TRBJ1-4
CSASAKAGGSHNEQFF	TGCAGTGCTAGTGCGAAAGCGGGAGGGTCCCACAATGAGCAGTTCTTC	few	TRBD2	TRBV20-1	TRBJ2-1
CASSPSTGSAYEQYF	TGCGCCAGCAGCCCATCGACAGGGTCAGCCTACGAGCAGTACTTC	NA	TRBD1	TRBV5-1	TRBJ2-7
CASSLSGSPDTQYF	TGTGCCAGCTCACTAAGCGGGAGCCCAGATACGCAGTATTTT	NA	TRBD2	TRBV5-1	TRBJ2-3
CASRKTSGYEQYF	TGCGCCAGCAGAAAGACTAGCGGCTACGAGCAGTACTTC	few	TRBD2	TRBV5-1	TRBJ2-7
CASSTGQVYNEQFF	TGTGCCAGCAGTACTGGGCAGGTCTACAATGAGCAGTTCTTC	few	NA	TRBV12-3/TRBV12-4	TRBJ2-1
CASSRGGPFEKLFF	TGTGCCAGCAGCCGAGGGGGGCCTTTTGAAAAACTGTTTTTT	NA	NA	TRBV9	TRBJ1-4
CAWSSSHNEQFF	TGTGCCTGGAGTTCTAGCCACAATGAGCAGTTCTTC	few	NA	TRBV30	TRBJ2-1
CASSGQLGGEQFF	TGTGCCAGTTCGGGACAGCTTGGAGGTGAGCAGTTCTTC	NA	TRBD1	TRBV12-3/TRBV12-4	TRBJ2-1
CSVTAGRDTQYF	TGCAGCGTGACGGCAGGGCGAGATACGCAGTATTTT	few	NA	TRBV29-1	TRBJ2-3
CASSLDLMGAGTYGYTF	TGTGCCAGCAGCTTAGATCTAATGGGGGCAGGGACCTATGGCTACACCTTC	NA	NA	TRBV11-2	TRBJ1-2
CSAGDALNTEAFF	TGCAGTGCTGGGGACGCCCTGAACACTGAAGCTTTCTTT	NA	NA	TRBV20-1	TRBJ1-1
CASSRLAGGNYEQYF	TGTGCCAGCAGCAGACTAGCGGGAGGAAACTACGAGCAGTACTTC	few	TRBD2	TRBV27	TRBJ2-7
CASSLLARGVYEQYF	TGTGCCAGCAGCTTACTCGCGAGGGGGGTCTACGAGCAGTACTTC	NA	NA	TRBV13	TRBJ2-7
CAISAVGAQAYEQYF	TGTGCCATCAGTGCTGTAGGGGCGCAAGCCTACGAGCAGTACTTC	NA	NA	TRBV10-3	TRBJ2-7
CASSRGTSGRFNEQYF	TGTGCCAGCAGTCGGGGGACTAGCGGGAGGTTCAATGAGCAGTACTTC	NA	TRBD2	TRBV27	TRBJ2-7
CASNPTGDNTEAFF	TGCGCCAGCAACCCGACAGGAGACAACACTGAAGCTTTCTTT	NA	NA	TRBV10-2	TRBJ1-1
CSVDTAATGETQYF	TGCAGCGTTGATACAGCTGCAACGGGAGAGACCCAGTACTTC	NA	NA	TRBV29-1	TRBJ2-5
CASSLGDRVGNIQYF	TGTGCCAGCAGTCTGGGGGACAGGGTAGGAAACATTCAGTACTTC	NA	TRBD1	TRBV28	TRBJ2-4
CASSPRSAAVSTDTQYF	TGTGCCAGCTCACCAAGGTCAGCAGCGGTTAGCACAGATACGCAGTATTTT	NA	NA	TRBV18	TRBJ2-3
CASQDRVGADTQYF	TGTGCTTCACAGGACAGAGTGGGCGCAGATACGCAATATTTT	NA	NA	TRBV12-3/TRBV12-4	TRBJ2-3
CASSAAGGNQPQHF	TGTGCCAGCTCTGCCGCGGGGGGCAATCAGCCCCAGCATTTT	NA	NA	TRBV18	TRBJ1-5
CASSLGPISGNEQYF	TGTGCCAGCAGTTTAGGTCCTATATCGGGCAATGAGCAGTACTTC	NA	NA	TRBV27	TRBJ2-7
CASSAPGTSGFHEQYF	TGTGCCAGCAGCGCACCAGGGACTAGCGGGTTCCACGAGCAGTACTTC	NA	TRBD2	TRBV4-2	TRBJ2-7
CATKGAGEIDTQYF	TGTGCCACCAAGGGGGCAGGTGAAATAGATACGCAGTATTTT	NA	TRBD1	TRBV28	TRBJ2-3
CSAQDSGANVLTF	TGCAGCGCGCAGGACTCTGGGGCCAACGTCCTGACTTTC	NA	NA	TRBV29-1	TRBJ2-6
CASSHEVLAGVEQYF	TGTGCCAGCAGCCACGAAGTCCTAGCGGGAGTGGAGCAGTACTTC	NA	TRBD2	TRBV7-2	TRBJ2-5
CASRISGSTYNEQFF	TGTGCCAGCAGGATAAGCGGGTCGACCTACAATGAGCAGTTCTTC	few	NA	TRBV12-3/TRBV12-4	TRBJ2-1
CAISPRGDSSYTF	TGTGCCATCAGCCCGAGAGGCGACAGCTCCTACACCTTC	NA	NA	TRBV10-3	TRBJ1-2
CSASGSGLDYEQYF	TGCAGTGCTAGCGGCAGTGGACTAGACTACGAGCAGTACTTC	few	TRBD2	TRBV20-1	TRBJ2-7
CASSEEARQPQHF	TGTGCCAGCAGTGAGGAGGCTAGACAGCCCCAGCATTTT	NA	NA	TRBV6-4	TRBJ1-5
CASSGWSTQYF	TGTGCCAGCAGCGGATGGAGTACCCAGTACTTC	few	NA	TRBV12-3/TRBV12-4	TRBJ2-5
CASSDSWTYEQYF	TGTGCCAGCAGTGACTCGTGGACCTACGAGCAGTACTTC	NA	NA	TRBV6-5	TRBJ2-7
CASSSGVVSNEQYF	TGTGCCAGCAGCTCAGGCGTGGTGTCTAACGAGCAGTACTTC	NA	NA	TRBV27	TRBJ2-7
CASSLGLATNTGELFF	TGTGCCAGCAGCTTAGGGCTAGCGACTAACACCGGGGAGCTGTTTTTT	NA	NA	TRBV11-2	TRBJ2-2
CASSVNGGYEQYF	TGTGCCAGCAGTGTAAATGGGGGATACGAGCAGTACTTC	few	NA	TRBV12-3/TRBV12-4	TRBJ2-7